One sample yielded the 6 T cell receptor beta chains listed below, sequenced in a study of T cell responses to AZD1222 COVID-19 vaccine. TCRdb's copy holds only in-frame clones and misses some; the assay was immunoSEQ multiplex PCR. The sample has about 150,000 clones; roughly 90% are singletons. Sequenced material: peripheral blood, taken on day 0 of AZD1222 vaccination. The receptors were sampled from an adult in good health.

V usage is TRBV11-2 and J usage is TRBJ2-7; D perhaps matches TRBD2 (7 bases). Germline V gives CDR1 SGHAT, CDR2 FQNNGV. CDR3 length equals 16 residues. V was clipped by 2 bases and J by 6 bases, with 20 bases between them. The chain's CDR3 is CASSLSGGGSTSEQYF. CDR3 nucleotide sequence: TGTGCCAGCAGCTTATCTGGCGGGGGCTCAACGAGCGAGCAGTACTTC.

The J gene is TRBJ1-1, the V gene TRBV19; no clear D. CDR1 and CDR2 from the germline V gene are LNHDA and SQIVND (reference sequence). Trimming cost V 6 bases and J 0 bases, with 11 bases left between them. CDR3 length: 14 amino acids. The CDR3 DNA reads TGTGCCAGTAGGGGCGCCCCTATGAACACTGAAGCTTTCTTT. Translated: CASRGAPMNTEAFF.

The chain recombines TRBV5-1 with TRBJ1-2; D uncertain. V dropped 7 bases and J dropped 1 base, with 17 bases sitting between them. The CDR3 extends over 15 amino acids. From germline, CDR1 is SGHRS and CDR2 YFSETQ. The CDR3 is CASGRDGQSNYGYTF. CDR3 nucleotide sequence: TGCGCCAGCGGAAGAGACGGGCAGAGTAACTATGGCTACACCTTC.

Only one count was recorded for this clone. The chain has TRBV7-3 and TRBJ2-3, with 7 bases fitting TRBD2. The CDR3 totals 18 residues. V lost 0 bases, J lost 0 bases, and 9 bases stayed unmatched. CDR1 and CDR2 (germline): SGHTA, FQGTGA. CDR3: CASSLTLGGSGSTDTQYF. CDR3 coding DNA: TGTGCCAGCAGCTTAACCCTGGGCGGTAGCGGGAGCACAGATACGCAGTATTTT.

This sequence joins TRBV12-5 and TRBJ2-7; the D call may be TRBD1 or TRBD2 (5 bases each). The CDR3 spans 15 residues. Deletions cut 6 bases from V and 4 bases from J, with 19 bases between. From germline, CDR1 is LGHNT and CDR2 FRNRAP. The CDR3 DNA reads TGTGCTAGTGGCGCCGTTGAGGGGCTGAATTACGAGCAGTACTTC. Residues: CASGAVEGLNYEQYF.

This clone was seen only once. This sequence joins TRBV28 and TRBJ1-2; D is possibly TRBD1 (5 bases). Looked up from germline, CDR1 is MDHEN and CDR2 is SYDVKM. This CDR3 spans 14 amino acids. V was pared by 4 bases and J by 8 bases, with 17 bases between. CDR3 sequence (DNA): TGTGCCAGCAGTTGGGGGAGCCACGCTGGGGGCTACACCTTC. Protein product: CASSWGSHAGGYTF.